The entry that follows covers one T cell receptor beta chain sequence. Its specific antigen is unknown. Qualities for individual bases were not recorded, and no much larger clone is one base off. There are 16 amino acids in the CDR3, from cysteine to phenylalanine inclusive. The entry retains the CDR3 DNA only, 48 bases that are in frame from base 1. V is shortened by 7 bases, J by 7 bases, and the region joining them spans 23 bases. The germline V gene provides CDR1 MDHEN and CDR2 SYDVKM. The immunoSEQ assay was used both to sequence TRB CDR3 from tumor genomic DNA and to process the resulting data. Drawn from immuneACCESS, this table holds only the in-frame rearrangements with V and J called that TCRdb kept. Clones are partly lost; checked studies trace under half to an unresolved V gene and leave the rest unexplained. The sample profile shows about 14,000 clones; roughly four fifths of them were found once. More than 15% of the sample comes from the top ten.

Every study subject tested positive for serum antibodies to T-antigen and had biopsy-confirmed Merkel cell carcinoma that was MCPyV-positive. Genomic DNA was extracted from about six adjacent 10-micron frozen tumor sections without cell sorting or culture. About 5 x 5 x 5 mm of tumor biopsy tissue was frozen in optimal cutting temperature compound. The presence of abundant Merkel cell carcinoma and infiltrating cells in the frozen biopsy was confirmed on hematoxylin and eosin scout sections. This sample is drawn from a study of T cell repertoires in Merkel cell carcinoma (dated by TCRdb to about 2019). Study-level background: Patients with prior intralesional immunotherapy or systemic immune checkpoint blockade before the biopsy were excluded. The MCPyV-specific clonotypes were initially defined from expanded tumor-infiltrating lymphocytes through tetramer sorting, cloning and paired TCR sequencing. To be included, a subject needed both a diagnosis of MCPyV-positive Merkel cell carcinoma and tumor-infiltrating lymphocytes that had been successfully expanded in vitro.

On the study overall, not on this receptor specifically: The study did not examine normal tissue biopsies.

The source material was tumor tissue. The clonotype was recovered from an adult with Merkel cell carcinoma. The V gene is TRBV28 and the J gene is TRBJ2-1, and the D gene may be TRBD2, 6 bases matching. The nucleotides read TGTGCCAGCACCAATCTAGCGCCTACCCGTTGGAATGAGCAGTTCTTC. Translation gives CASTNLAPTRWNEQFF.